A selection of T cell receptor beta chains follows, all from one sample in a study of blood T cell repertoires in COVID-19. TCRdb's copy holds only in-frame clones and misses some; the assay was immunoSEQ multiplex PCR. The table shows about 220,000 clones, with over 75% occurring only once. Sequenced sample: PBMCs or T cells enriched from blood (not recorded which). These receptors all stem from a woman aged 18-29 years in a cohort exposed to, infected with or recovered from COVID-19 (not recorded which). Both conserved end residues are part of each CDR3. The D gene is left open where the match is weak. The size field is filled for only some rows; it gives once, few, many or a size class.

V gene: TRBV20-1; D gene: -; J gene: TRBJ2-2; clone size: -; CDR3 protein: CSASSPANTGELFF; CDR3 DNA: TGCAGTGCTAGTTCCCCTGCGAACACCGGGGAGCTGTTTTTT
V gene: TRBV19; D gene: TRBD1; J gene: TRBJ1-5; clone size: -; CDR3 protein: CASSDRGGAFNQPQHF; CDR3 DNA: TGTGCCAGTTCAGACAGGGGGGGGGCCTTCAATCAGCCCCAGCATTTT
V gene: TRBV2; D gene: -; J gene: TRBJ1-3; clone size: -; CDR3 protein: CASRDTGSRNTIYF; CDR3 DNA: TGTGCCAGCAGGGATACAGGGAGCCGAAACACCATATATTTT
V gene: TRBV9; D gene: TRBD1; J gene: TRBJ2-4; clone size: once; CDR3 protein: CASSVEGDRIGNIQYF; CDR3 DNA: TGTGCCAGCAGCGTAGAGGGGGACAGGATTGGAAACATTCAGTACTTC
V gene: TRBV12-3/TRBV12-4; D gene: -; J gene: TRBJ2-5; clone size: once; CDR3 protein: CASRTGIRETQYF; CDR3 DNA: TGTGCCAGCAGAACAGGGATAAGAGAGACCCAGTACTTC
V gene: TRBV29-1; D gene: -; J gene: TRBJ1-2; clone size: -; CDR3 protein: CSVEEGRGGYTF; CDR3 DNA: TGCAGCGTTGAAGAGGGCCGGGGGGGCTACACCTTC
V gene: TRBV5-1; D gene: TRBD1; J gene: TRBJ2-2; clone size: -; CDR3 protein: CASSLVPGTGRPRIGELFF; CDR3 DNA: TGCGCCAGCAGCTTGGTACCGGGGACAGGGAGGCCCAGAATAGGGGAGCTGTTTTTT
V gene: TRBV5-1; D gene: TRBD1; J gene: TRBJ2-5; clone size: -; CDR3 protein: CASSTTTGTHRPYF; CDR3 DNA: TGCGCCAGCAGCACGACGACAGGGACCCATCGGCCGTACTTC
V gene: TRBV18; D gene: -; J gene: TRBJ2-7; clone size: -; CDR3 protein: CASSPSQPYEQYF; CDR3 DNA: TGTGCCAGCTCACCAAGCCAACCCTACGAGCAGTACTTC
V gene: TRBV4-1; D gene: TRBD1; J gene: TRBJ1-3; clone size: -; CDR3 protein: CASSYRDRGFGNTIYF; CDR3 DNA: TGCGCCAGCAGCTACCGGGACAGGGGATTTGGAAACACCATATATTTT
V gene: TRBV7-9; D gene: -; J gene: TRBJ1-4; clone size: -; CDR3 protein: CASRDGGANEKLFF; CDR3 DNA: TGTGCCAGCAGGGATGGAGGGGCTAATGAAAAACTGTTTTTT
V gene: TRBV30; D gene: TRBD1; J gene: TRBJ2-1; clone size: -; CDR3 protein: CAWSTDRAERVFF; CDR3 DNA: TGTGCCTGGAGTACCGACAGGGCCGAGCGCGTATTCTTC
V gene: TRBV5-4; D gene: TRBD2; J gene: TRBJ2-1; clone size: -; CDR3 protein: CASSPTSGGAFYNEQFF; CDR3 DNA: TGTGCCAGCAGCCCGACTAGCGGGGGGGCTTTCTACAATGAGCAGTTCTTC
V gene: TRBV2; D gene: -; J gene: TRBJ2-3; clone size: -; CDR3 protein: CASSDPTTVTDTQYF; CDR3 DNA: TGTGCCAGCAGCGACCCTACGACAGTCACAGATACGCAGTATTTT
V gene: TRBV29-1; D gene: -; J gene: TRBJ1-2; clone size: -; CDR3 protein: CSVEEVRDYGYTF; CDR3 DNA: TGCAGCGTTGAAGAGGTCAGGGACTATGGCTACACCTTC
V gene: TRBV14; D gene: -; J gene: TRBJ2-7; clone size: -; CDR3 protein: CASSQDIGNYEQYF; CDR3 DNA: TGTGCCAGCAGCCAAGATATCGGGAACTACGAGCAGTACTTC
V gene: TRBV27; D gene: TRBD1; J gene: TRBJ1-1; clone size: -; CDR3 protein: CASRQGYGMNTEAFF; CDR3 DNA: TGTGCCAGTCGACAGGGCTATGGGATGAACACTGAAGCTTTCTTT
V gene: TRBV24-1; D gene: TRBD1; J gene: TRBJ1-2; clone size: once; CDR3 protein: CATSEWTGNGYTF; CDR3 DNA: TGTGCCACCAGTGAGTGGACAGGGAATGGCTACACCTTC
V gene: TRBV11-3; D gene: -; J gene: TRBJ2-1; clone size: -; CDR3 protein: CASSPRGTLYNEQFF; CDR3 DNA: TGTGCCAGCAGCCCCCGGGGGACCCTATACAATGAGCAGTTCTTC
V gene: TRBV10-1; D gene: TRBD1; J gene: TRBJ2-2; clone size: -; CDR3 protein: CASSESTGQGAAGELFF; CDR3 DNA: TGCGCCAGCAGTGAGTCGACGGGACAGGGGGCCGCCGGGGAGCTGTTTTTT
V gene: TRBV10-3; D gene: TRBD2; J gene: TRBJ2-3; clone size: -; CDR3 protein: CAISSGLAGAEDTQYF; CDR3 DNA: TGTGCCATCTCTTCGGGACTAGCGGGAGCTGAAGATACGCAGTATTTT
V gene: TRBV18; D gene: -; J gene: TRBJ1-1; clone size: -; CDR3 protein: CATSRGYTEAFF; CDR3 DNA: TGTGCCACCTCGAGGGGGTACACTGAAGCTTTCTTT
V gene: TRBV24-1; D gene: TRBD1; J gene: TRBJ2-2; clone size: -; CDR3 protein: CATSGTGSTGELFF; CDR3 DNA: TGTGCCACCTCCGGGACAGGGTCCACCGGGGAGCTGTTTTTT
V gene: TRBV5-5; D gene: TRBD2; J gene: TRBJ2-4; clone size: -; CDR3 protein: CASSLAGAKNIQYF; CDR3 DNA: TGTGCCAGCAGCCTAGCGGGAGCCAAAAACATTCAGTACTTC
V gene: TRBV28; D gene: -; J gene: TRBJ1-2; clone size: -; CDR3 protein: CASSTGTEYGYTF; CDR3 DNA: TGTGCCAGCAGTACAGGGACGGAGTATGGCTACACCTTC
V gene: TRBV11-2; D gene: -; J gene: TRBJ1-1; clone size: -; CDR3 protein: CASSFQGRDTEAFF; CDR3 DNA: TGTGCCAGCAGCTTTCAAGGGAGGGACACTGAAGCTTTCTTT
V gene: TRBV5-4; D gene: TRBD1; J gene: TRBJ1-2; clone size: -; CDR3 protein: CASSLDRAGGDYGYTF; CDR3 DNA: TGTGCCAGCAGCTTGGATCGAGCAGGGGGCGACTATGGCTACACCTTC
V gene: TRBV6-5; D gene: -; J gene: TRBJ1-6; clone size: -; CDR3 protein: CASSSTENSPLHF; CDR3 DNA: TGTGCCAGCAGCTCGACAGAGAATTCACCCCTCCACTTT
V gene: TRBV28; D gene: -; J gene: TRBJ1-5; clone size: -; CDR3 protein: CASSFSSNQPQHF; CDR3 DNA: TGTGCCAGCAGTTTTAGCAGCAATCAGCCCCAGCATTTT
V gene: TRBV19; D gene: TRBD1; J gene: TRBJ1-5; clone size: -; CDR3 protein: CASSPRQGRDDSNQPQHF; CDR3 DNA: TGTGCCAGTAGTCCGAGACAGGGTAGGGACGATAGCAATCAGCCCCAGCATTTT
V gene: TRBV5-6; D gene: -; J gene: TRBJ1-3; clone size: once; CDR3 protein: CASSSTTEGDSGNTIYF; CDR3 DNA: TGTGCCAGCAGCTCCACGACAGAAGGTGACTCTGGAAACACCATATATTTT
V gene: TRBV6-5; D gene: -; J gene: TRBJ1-5; clone size: -; CDR3 protein: CASKEGGELGPQHF; CDR3 DNA: TGTGCCAGCAAGGAAGGAGGGGAACTAGGGCCCCAGCATTTT
V gene: TRBV28; D gene: TRBD1; J gene: TRBJ1-4; clone size: -; CDR3 protein: CASSPGQGSHENEKLFF; CDR3 DNA: TGTGCCAGCAGTCCAGGACAGGGGAGTCATGAGAATGAAAAACTGTTTTTT
V gene: TRBV10-2; D gene: -; J gene: TRBJ2-1; clone size: -; CDR3 protein: CASSDGFSQNEQFF; CDR3 DNA: TGCGCCAGCAGCGACGGGTTTTCTCAAAATGAGCAGTTCTTC
V gene: TRBV19; D gene: -; J gene: TRBJ2-7; clone size: -; CDR3 protein: CASTPTVSPYEQYF; CDR3 DNA: TGTGCCAGTACCCCGACAGTTTCTCCCTACGAGCAGTACTTC
V gene: TRBV28; D gene: -; J gene: TRBJ1-2; clone size: -; CDR3 protein: CASSFGDTYGYTF; CDR3 DNA: TGTGCCAGCAGTTTCGGGGACACCTATGGCTACACCTTC
V gene: TRBV7-7; D gene: -; J gene: TRBJ2-2; clone size: -; CDR3 protein: CASSLGDKNTGELFF; CDR3 DNA: TGTGCCAGCAGCTTAGGTGACAAGAACACCGGGGAGCTGTTTTTT
V gene: TRBV7-2; D gene: -; J gene: TRBJ1-2; clone size: -; CDR3 protein: CASSLVRDKLFGYTF; CDR3 DNA: TGTGCCAGCAGCTTAGTGCGCGATAAGCTATTCGGCTACACCTTC
V gene: TRBV28; D gene: TRBD2; J gene: TRBJ2-3; clone size: -; CDR3 protein: CASSLPSGRSDTQYF; CDR3 DNA: TGTGCCAGCAGTTTACCGAGCGGGAGGTCTGATACGCAGTATTTT
V gene: TRBV9; D gene: TRBD1; J gene: TRBJ2-3; clone size: -; CDR3 protein: CASSYSLGQGATDTQYF; CDR3 DNA: TGTGCCAGCAGCTACTCGTTGGGACAGGGGGCGACAGATACGCAGTATTTT
V gene: TRBV5-5; D gene: -; J gene: TRBJ2-3; clone size: once; CDR3 protein: CASSPENRDTQYF; CDR3 DNA: TGTGCCAGCAGCCCGGAAAACAGGGATACGCAGTATTTT
V gene: TRBV2; D gene: TRBD1; J gene: TRBJ2-5; clone size: -; CDR3 protein: CASSLDRGWETQYF; CDR3 DNA: TGTGCCAGCAGCTTAGACAGGGGCTGGGAGACCCAGTACTTC
V gene: TRBV7-7; D gene: TRBD1; J gene: TRBJ2-7; clone size: -; CDR3 protein: CASSPGQGTSEQYF; CDR3 DNA: TGTGCCAGCAGCCCGGGACAGGGGACCTCCGAGCAGTACTTC
V gene: TRBV3-1/TRBV3-2; D gene: -; J gene: TRBJ2-5; clone size: -; CDR3 protein: CASSQAPTSQTQYF; CDR3 DNA: TGTGCCAGCAGCCAAGCCCCGACTAGTCAGACCCAGTACTTC
V gene: TRBV27; D gene: -; J gene: TRBJ1-5; clone size: -; CDR3 protein: CASREGQRASQPQHF; CDR3 DNA: TGTGCCAGCAGGGAAGGACAGAGAGCCAGTCAGCCCCAGCATTTT